These T cell receptor beta chains were read from a single sample in a study of glioma-infiltrating T cells after dendritic cell vaccination. Data came from immunoSEQ multiplex PCR; TCRdb stores just in-frame clones and leaves some out. Of 65,000 to 90,000 clones listed, over 70% are singletons. The specimen was blood, collected before dendritic cell vaccination. These receptors were obtained from a human donor with glioblastoma. CDR3s include the opening cysteine and the closing phenylalanine or tryptophan. The D gene is left open where the match is weak. Some rows have no size entry. The others give once, few or many, or a class for an expanded clone.

size,J,D,V,CDR3,DNA
-,TRBJ2-3,TRBD2,TRBV10-3,CAISEQLAGGSKRTDTQYF,TGTGCCATCAGTGAGCAACTAGCGGGGGGCTCCAAGCGCACAGATACGCAGTATTTT
few,TRBJ1-2,TRBD1,TRBV6-4,CASSDPGQGVLGYTF,TGTGCCAGCAGTGACCCGGGACAGGGGGTCCTTGGCTACACCTTC
-,TRBJ2-7,TRBD2,TRBV5-1,CASSSPSGGASYEQYF,TGCGCCAGCAGCTCCCCTAGCGGGGGCGCCTCCTACGAGCAGTACTTC
-,TRBJ1-5,-,TRBV2,CASSEALMAGAPNQPQHF,TGTGCCAGCAGTGAAGCGCTTATGGCAGGGGCGCCTAATCAGCCCCAGCATTTT
-,TRBJ2-1,TRBD2,TRBV25-1,CASSEYLAGNEQFF,TGTGCCAGCAGTGAATATTTAGCGGGGAATGAGCAGTTCTTC
-,TRBJ1-2,TRBD1,TRBV7-9,CASSLGGGQGALGYTF,TGTGCCAGCAGCTTAGGAGGGGGACAGGGGGCGCTTGGCTACACCTTC
-,TRBJ2-1,TRBD1,TRBV6-5,CASNTGVEQFF,TGTGCCAGCAATACAGGGGTTGAGCAGTTCTTC
-,TRBJ1-4,-,TRBV11-2,CASSQQGPNEKLFF,TGTGCCAGCAGCCAACAGGGCCCTAATGAAAAACTGTTTTTT
-,TRBJ1-2,TRBD1,TRBV2,CASRLRGQGGYTF,TGTGCCAGCAGGCTCAGGGGGCAGGGTGGCTACACCTTC
-,TRBJ2-3,-,TRBV6-1,CASSTSGADTQYF,TGTGCCAGCAGTACATCAGGGGCAGATACGCAGTATTTT
once,TRBJ2-5,TRBD2,TRBV5-1,CASSMTSGQETQYF,TGCGCCAGCAGCATGACTAGCGGACAAGAGACCCAGTACTTC
-,TRBJ2-3,TRBD2,TRBV5-1,CASSLGDPGLAGLTDTQYF,TGCGCCAGCAGCTTGGGCGACCCGGGACTAGCGGGACTCACAGATACGCAGTATTTT
-,TRBJ1-1,TRBD1,TRBV7-2,CASSLDNRGYTEAFF,TGTGCCAGCAGCTTAGATAACAGGGGTTACACTGAAGCTTTCTTT
-,TRBJ2-5,-,TRBV18,CASSPPLPQVETQYF,TGTGCCAGCTCACCCCCCCTGCCACAAGTTGAGACCCAGTACTTC
-,TRBJ1-4,TRBD1,TRBV15,CATSRDHRGTNEKLFF,TGTGCCACCAGCAGAGACCACAGGGGAACTAATGAAAAACTGTTTTTT
once,TRBJ2-7,-,TRBV11-2,CASSPRGRSEYEQYF,TGTGCCAGCAGTCCTAGGGGCAGGTCCGAATACGAGCAGTACTTC
-,TRBJ2-5,-,TRBV11-2,CASSSVQGQETQYF,TGTGCCAGCAGCTCAGTCCAGGGGCAAGAGACCCAGTACTTC
-,TRBJ1-1,TRBD1,TRBV7-9,CASSPQGALKTEAFF,TGTGCCAGCAGCCCTCAGGGGGCGCTTAAAACTGAAGCTTTCTTT
-,TRBJ1-4,TRBD1,TRBV19,CATSYGGGIGEKLFF,TGTGCCACCTCTTACGGAGGGGGCATCGGCGAAAAACTGTTTTTT
-,TRBJ2-2,TRBD2,TRBV9,CASSPRLAGGHTGELFF,TGTGCCAGCAGCCCCCGCCTGGCGGGAGGGCACACCGGGGAGCTGTTTTTT